This TCR beta chain was documented in a study of blood T cell dynamics during melanoma immunotherapy. Study background: Patients with metastatic melanoma got pembrolizumab or nivolumab-ipilimumab as first-line care. Study results and limitations: It remained unknown if the driving T cell clones were melanoma-specific.

This clone appeared a single time. The antigen is not known. This sample's time point: pre-treatment baseline. At 12 weeks after first infusion, RECIST 1.1 defined response for most patients. A fixed DNA input of around 0.35 ug was used per bulk PBMC sample. TCRdb keeps only in-frame clones here, not all; method: immunoSEQ multiplex PCR. Found here are 9,000 to 13,000 clones, about four fifths of them singletons; the top ten hold approximately 14%. Germline CDR1 SGHNT, CDR2 YENEEA. Trimming left V 5 bases short and J 1 base short, with 15 bases between. CDR3 length: 16 amino acids. This receptor was taken from a human donor with melanoma. Sequenced here: blood, sampled from a patient treated with checkpoint blockade. The chain recombines TRBV11-3 with TRBJ1-3; D is possibly TRBD1 (6 bases). The CDR3 DNA reads as TGTGCCAGCAGCCCCTGGGGGGGGCCTTCTGGAAACACCATATATTTT. Protein: CASSPWGGPSGNTIYF.